This TCR beta chain appears in the sequencing data of a study of blood T cell repertoires in COVID-19. Study details: The United States, Italy and Spain provided the acute and convalescent COVID-19 samples.

The ends were cut back, 3 bases at V and 3 bases at J, with 11 bases in the middle. Germline CDR1 is MNHEY and CDR2 is SMNVEV (reference sequence). This CDR3 has 15 residues. As originally analysed: Nucleated cell number was recorded as an estimate derived from reference gene primer amplification. Libraries were prepared by immunoSEQ multiplex PCR; TCRdb keeps only in-frame clonotypes and omits some of them. The DNA was the basis for D and trimming; V, J and clone size are from that table. This sample has roughly 220,000 clones, with roughly nine tenths found just once. Participant age was roughly 18 to 100 years, and participants resided in fewer than 30 US areas. Participant-reported clinical history was the basis for cohort assignment.

This TCR was recovered from a young woman in a cohort exposed to, infected with or recovered from COVID-19 (not recorded which). Sequencing input: PBMCs or T cells enriched from blood (not recorded which). The rearrangement joins TRBV27 to TRBJ2-2; D remains ambiguous. This CDR3 reads CASSLGRFDTGELFF. The CDR3 DNA sequence: TGTGCCAGCAGTTTGGGCAGATTTGACACCGGGGAGCTGTTTTTT.